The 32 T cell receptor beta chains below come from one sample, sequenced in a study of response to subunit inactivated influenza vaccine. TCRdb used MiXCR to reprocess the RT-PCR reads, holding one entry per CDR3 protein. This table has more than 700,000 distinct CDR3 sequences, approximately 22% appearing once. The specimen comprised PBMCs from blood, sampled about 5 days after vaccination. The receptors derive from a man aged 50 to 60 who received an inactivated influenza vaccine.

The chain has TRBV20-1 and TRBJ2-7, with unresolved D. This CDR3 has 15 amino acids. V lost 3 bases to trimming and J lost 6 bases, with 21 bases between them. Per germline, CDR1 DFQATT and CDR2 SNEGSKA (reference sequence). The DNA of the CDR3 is TGCAGTGCTAGGATGCCTAGGGCTAGTAATTTCGAGCAGTACTTC. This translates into CSARMPRASNFEQYF.

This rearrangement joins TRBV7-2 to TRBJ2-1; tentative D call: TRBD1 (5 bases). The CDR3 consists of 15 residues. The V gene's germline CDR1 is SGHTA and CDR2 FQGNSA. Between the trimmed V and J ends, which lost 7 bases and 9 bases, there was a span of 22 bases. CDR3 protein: CASTLGLVWQGEQFF. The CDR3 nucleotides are TGTGCCAGCACCCTAGGTCTAGTTTGGCAGGGTGAGCAGTTCTTC.

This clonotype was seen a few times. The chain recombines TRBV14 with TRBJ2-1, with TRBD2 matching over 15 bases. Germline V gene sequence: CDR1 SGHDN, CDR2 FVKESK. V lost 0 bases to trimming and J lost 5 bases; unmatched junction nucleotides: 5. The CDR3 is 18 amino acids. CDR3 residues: CASSQDLGLAGGDNEQFF. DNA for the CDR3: TGTGCCAGCAGCCAAGATCTGGGACTAGCGGGAGGCGACAATGAGCAGTTCTTC.

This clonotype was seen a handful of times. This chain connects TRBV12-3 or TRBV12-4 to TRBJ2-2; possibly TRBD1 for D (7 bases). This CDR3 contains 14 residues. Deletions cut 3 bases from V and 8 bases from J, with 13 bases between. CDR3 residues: CASSFGGGMGELFF. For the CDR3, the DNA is TGTGCCAGCAGTTTTGGAGGGGGCATGGGGGAGCTGTTTTTT.

The CDR3 nucleotides read TGTGCCAGCAGCTTAGAGACAGGGGAGCAGTTCTTC. It encodes CASSLETGEQFF. This sequence joins TRBV7-2 and TRBJ2-1; 7 bases match TRBD1. Germline trimming cut 1 base from V and 10 bases from J; bases unmatched to any gene: 1. This CDR3 is 12 amino acids long. The germline CDR1 and CDR2 sequences are SGHTA and FQGNSA. Full variable domain (outside the CDR3, taken from reference TRBV7-2 and TRBJ2-1): GAGVSQSPSNKVTEKGKDVELRCDPISGHTALYWYRQSLGQGLEFLIYFQGNSAPDKSGLPSDRFSAERTGGSVSTLTIQRTQQEDSAVYLCASSLETGEQFFGPGTRLTVL.

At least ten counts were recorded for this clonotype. The CDR3 nucleotides are TGCGCCAGCAGCCCCGGAGACACCTATTACAATGAGCAGTTCTTC. Its protein is CASSPGDTYYNEQFF. The V and J genes are TRBV5-1 and TRBJ2-1; D ambiguous. The CDR3 is 15 residues long. Germline CDR1 SGHRS, CDR2 YFSETQ. V was pared by 4 bases and J by 4 bases, with 15 bases between.

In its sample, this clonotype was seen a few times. Here the CDR3 DNA reads TGTGCCAGCAGCCCGGGACTAGCGGGGGGGATCCTAGGTAATGAGCAGTTCTTC. This gives the protein CASSPGLAGGILGNEQFF. The chain is built from TRBV11-2 and TRBJ2-1; 16 bases align to TRBD2. CDR1 is SGHAT, CDR2 FQNNGV, per germline. With V trimmed by 5 bases and J by 7 bases, 11 bases remained unmatched. The CDR3 has 18 amino acids.

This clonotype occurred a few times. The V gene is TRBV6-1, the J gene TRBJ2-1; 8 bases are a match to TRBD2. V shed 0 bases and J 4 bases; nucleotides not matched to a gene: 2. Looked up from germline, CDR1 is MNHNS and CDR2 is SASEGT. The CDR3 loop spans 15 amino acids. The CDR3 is CASSEAIAGYNEQFF. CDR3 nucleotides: TGTGCCAGCAGTGAAGCTATAGCGGGGTACAATGAGCAGTTCTTC.

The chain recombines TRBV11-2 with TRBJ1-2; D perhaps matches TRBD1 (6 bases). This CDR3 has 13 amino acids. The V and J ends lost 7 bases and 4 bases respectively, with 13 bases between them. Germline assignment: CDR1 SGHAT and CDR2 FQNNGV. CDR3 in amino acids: CASTFTGSYGYTF. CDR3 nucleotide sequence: TGTGCCAGCACTTTTACAGGGAGCTATGGCTACACCTTC.

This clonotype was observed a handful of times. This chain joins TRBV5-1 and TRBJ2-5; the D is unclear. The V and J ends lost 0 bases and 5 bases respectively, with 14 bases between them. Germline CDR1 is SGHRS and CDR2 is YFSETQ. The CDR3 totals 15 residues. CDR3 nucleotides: TGCGCCAGCAGCTTGGAAGGCTTACCCCAGGAGACCCAGTACTTC. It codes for CASSLEGLPQETQYF.

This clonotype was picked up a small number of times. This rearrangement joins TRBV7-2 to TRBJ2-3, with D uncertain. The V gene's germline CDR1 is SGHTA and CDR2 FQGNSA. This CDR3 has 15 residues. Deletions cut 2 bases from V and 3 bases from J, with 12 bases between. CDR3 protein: CASSLKHIITDTQYF. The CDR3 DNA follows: TGTGCCAGCAGCTTAAAACACATCATTACAGATACGCAGTATTTT.

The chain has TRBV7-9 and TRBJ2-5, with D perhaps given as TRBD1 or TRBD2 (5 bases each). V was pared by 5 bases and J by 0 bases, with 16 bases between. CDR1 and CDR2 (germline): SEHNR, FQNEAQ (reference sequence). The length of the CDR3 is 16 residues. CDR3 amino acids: CASSLGGMADQETQYF. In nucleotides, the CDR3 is TGTGCCAGCAGCCTTGGGGGTATGGCGGACCAAGAGACCCAGTACTTC.

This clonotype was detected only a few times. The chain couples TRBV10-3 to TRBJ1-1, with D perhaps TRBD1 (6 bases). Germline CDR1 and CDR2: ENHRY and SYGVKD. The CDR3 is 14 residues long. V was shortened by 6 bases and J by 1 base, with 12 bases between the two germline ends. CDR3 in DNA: TGTGCCATCAGACCACAGGGTTGGAACACTGAAGCTTTCTTT. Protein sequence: CAIRPQGWNTEAFF.

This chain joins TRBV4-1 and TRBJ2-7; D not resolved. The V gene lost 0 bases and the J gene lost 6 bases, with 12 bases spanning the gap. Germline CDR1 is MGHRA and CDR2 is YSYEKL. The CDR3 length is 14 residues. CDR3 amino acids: CASSQDSGRPEQYF. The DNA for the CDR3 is TGCGCCAGCAGCCAAGATTCGGGCAGGCCCGAGCAGTACTTC.

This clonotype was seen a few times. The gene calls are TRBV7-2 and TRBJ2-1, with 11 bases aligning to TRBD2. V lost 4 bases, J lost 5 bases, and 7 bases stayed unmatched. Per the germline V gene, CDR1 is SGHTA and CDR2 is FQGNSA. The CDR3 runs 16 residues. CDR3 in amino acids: CASSSRTSGFNNEQFF. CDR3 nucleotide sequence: TGTGCCAGCAGCTCACGGACTAGCGGGTTTAACAATGAGCAGTTCTTC. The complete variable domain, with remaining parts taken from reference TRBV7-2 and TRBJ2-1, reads GAGVSQSPSNKVTEKGKDVELRCDPISGHTALYWYRQSLGQGLEFLIYFQGNSAPDKSGLPSDRFSAERTGGSVSTLTIQRTQQEDSAVYLCASSSRTSGFNNEQFFGPGTRLTVL.

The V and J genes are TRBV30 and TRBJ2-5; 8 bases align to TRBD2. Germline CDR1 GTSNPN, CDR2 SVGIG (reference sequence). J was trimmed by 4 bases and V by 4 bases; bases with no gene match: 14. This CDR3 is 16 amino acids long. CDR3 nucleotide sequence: TGTGCCTGGACCATCGCTATTGCGGGAGGTGGAGAGACCCAGTACTTC. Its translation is CAWTIAIAGGGETQYF.

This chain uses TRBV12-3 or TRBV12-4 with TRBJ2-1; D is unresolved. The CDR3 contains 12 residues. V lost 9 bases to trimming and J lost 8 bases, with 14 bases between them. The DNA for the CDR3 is TGTGCCAGTGCACCCTACGTCGATGAGCAGTTCTTC. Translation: CASAPYVDEQFF.

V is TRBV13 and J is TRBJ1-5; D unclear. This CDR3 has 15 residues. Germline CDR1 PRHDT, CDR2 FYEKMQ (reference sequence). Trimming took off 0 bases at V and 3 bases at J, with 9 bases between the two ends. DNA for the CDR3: TGTGCCAGCAGCTTAGGCCGTCGGAACAATCAGCCCCAGCATTTT. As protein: CASSLGRRNNQPQHF.

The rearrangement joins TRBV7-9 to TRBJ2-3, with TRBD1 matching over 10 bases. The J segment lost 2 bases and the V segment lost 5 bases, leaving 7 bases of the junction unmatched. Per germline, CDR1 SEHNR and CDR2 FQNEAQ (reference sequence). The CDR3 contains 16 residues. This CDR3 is CASSATGQGHTDTQYF. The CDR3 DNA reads TGTGCCAGCAGCGCGACGGGACAGGGGCACACAGATACGCAGTATTTT.

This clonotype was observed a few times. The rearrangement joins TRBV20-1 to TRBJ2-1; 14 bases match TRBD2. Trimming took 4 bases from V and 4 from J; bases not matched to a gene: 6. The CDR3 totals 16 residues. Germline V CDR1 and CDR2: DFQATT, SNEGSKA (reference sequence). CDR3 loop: CSAIGLAGGSYNEQFF. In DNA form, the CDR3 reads TGCAGTGCTATTGGACTAGCGGGAGGTTCATACAATGAGCAGTTCTTC.

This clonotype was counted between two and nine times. The CDR3 nucleotides read TGCGCCAGCAGCCAAGTTTATGGGACAGAAGAAAACATTCAGTACTTC. Translation gives CASSQVYGTEENIQYF. The chain couples TRBV4-3 to TRBJ2-4, with 7 bases aligning to TRBD1. Looked up from germline, CDR1 is LGHNA and CDR2 is YSLEER. The CDR3 is 16 residues long. V lost 1 base, J lost 5 bases, and 8 bases stayed unmatched.

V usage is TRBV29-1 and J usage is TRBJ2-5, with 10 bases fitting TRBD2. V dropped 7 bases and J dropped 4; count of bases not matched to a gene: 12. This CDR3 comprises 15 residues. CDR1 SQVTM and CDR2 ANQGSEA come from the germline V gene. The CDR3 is CSARISGGTRETQYF. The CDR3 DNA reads TGCAGCGCCCGGATTAGCGGGGGGACGAGAGAGACCCAGTACTTC. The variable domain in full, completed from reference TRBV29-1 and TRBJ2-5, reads SAVISQKPSRDICQRGTSLTIQCQVDSQVTMMFWYRQQPGQSLTLIATANQGSEATYESGFVIDKFPISRPNLTFSTLTVSNMSPEDSSIYLCSARISGGTRETQYFGPGTRLLVL.

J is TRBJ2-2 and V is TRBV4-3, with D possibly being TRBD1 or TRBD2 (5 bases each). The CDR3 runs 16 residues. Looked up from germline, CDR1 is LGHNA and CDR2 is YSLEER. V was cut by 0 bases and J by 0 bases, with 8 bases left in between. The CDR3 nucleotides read TGCGCCAGCAGCCAAGAGGGACCGCCGAACACCGGGGAGCTGTTTTTT. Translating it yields CASSQEGPPNTGELFF.

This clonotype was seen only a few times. This chain's CDR3 is CSASPGGSFDGELFF. CDR3 nucleotides: TGCAGTGCCTCCCCAGGCGGGAGTTTTGACGGGGAGCTGTTTTTT. The rearrangement joins TRBV20-1 to TRBJ2-2; 7 nucleotides agree with TRBD2. V shed 6 bases, J shed 7 bases, and the junction held 14 bases outside the gene matches. Looked up from germline, CDR1 is DFQATT and CDR2 is SNEGSKA (reference sequence). CDR3 length: 15 residues.

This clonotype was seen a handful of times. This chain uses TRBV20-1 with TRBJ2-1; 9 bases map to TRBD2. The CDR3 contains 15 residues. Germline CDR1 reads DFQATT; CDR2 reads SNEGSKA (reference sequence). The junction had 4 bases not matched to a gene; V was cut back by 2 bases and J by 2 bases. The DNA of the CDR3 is TGCAGTGCTAGATCGTTAGCGGGAGCCTACAATGAGCAGTTCTTC. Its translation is CSARSLAGAYNEQFF.

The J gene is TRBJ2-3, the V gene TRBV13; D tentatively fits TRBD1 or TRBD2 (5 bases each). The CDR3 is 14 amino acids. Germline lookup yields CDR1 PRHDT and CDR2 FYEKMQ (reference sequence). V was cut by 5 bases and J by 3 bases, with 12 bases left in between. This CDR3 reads CASSEGSQTDTQYF. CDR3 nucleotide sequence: TGTGCCAGCAGCGAGGGGTCTCAAACAGATACGCAGTATTTT.

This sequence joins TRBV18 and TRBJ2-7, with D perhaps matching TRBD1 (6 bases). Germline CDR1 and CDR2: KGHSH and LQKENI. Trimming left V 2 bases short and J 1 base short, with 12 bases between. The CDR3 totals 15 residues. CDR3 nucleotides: TGTGCCAGCTCACCAAAGGACAGCCCGTCCTACGAGCAGTACTTC. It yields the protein CASSPKDSPSYEQYF.

The CDR3 protein is CSAPPRDSAYEQYF. CDR3 bases: TGCAGTGCCCCGCCCCGGGACAGCGCCTACGAGCAGTACTTC. The chain carries TRBV20-1 and TRBJ2-7; TRBD1 agrees at 7 bases. There are 14 residues in the CDR3. Germline lookup yields CDR1 DFQATT and CDR2 SNEGSKA (reference sequence). V shed 6 bases and J 2 bases; nucleotides not matched to a gene: 10.

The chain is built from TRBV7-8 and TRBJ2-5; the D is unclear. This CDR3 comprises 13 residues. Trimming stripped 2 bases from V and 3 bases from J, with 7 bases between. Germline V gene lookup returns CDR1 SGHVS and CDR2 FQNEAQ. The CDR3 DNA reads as TGTGCCAGCAGCTTACGGGCAAAAGAGACCCAGTACTTC. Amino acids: CASSLRAKETQYF.

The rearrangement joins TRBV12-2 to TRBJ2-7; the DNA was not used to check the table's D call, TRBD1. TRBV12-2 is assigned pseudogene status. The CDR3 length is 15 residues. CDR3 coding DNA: TGTGCAAGTCGCAACGGAGCCACGGGGCCTTACGAGCAGTACTTC. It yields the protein CASRNGATGPYEQYF.

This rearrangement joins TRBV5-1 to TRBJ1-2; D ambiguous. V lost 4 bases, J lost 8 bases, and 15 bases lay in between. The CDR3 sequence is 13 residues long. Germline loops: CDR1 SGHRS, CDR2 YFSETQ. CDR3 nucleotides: TGCGCCAGCAGCCACGGCAATAGGGAAGGCTACACCTTC. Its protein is CASSHGNREGYTF.

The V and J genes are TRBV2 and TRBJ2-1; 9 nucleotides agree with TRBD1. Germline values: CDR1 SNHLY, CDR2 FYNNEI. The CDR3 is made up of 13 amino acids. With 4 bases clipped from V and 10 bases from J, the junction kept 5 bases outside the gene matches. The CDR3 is CASSVRQGVEQFF. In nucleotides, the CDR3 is TGTGCCAGCAGTGTAAGACAGGGGGTCGAGCAGTTCTTC.